This TCR beta chain was sequenced during a study of identical twins. In regard to this clonotype: Its specificity is not known.

TCRdb redid the calling of the 5' RACE reads with MiXCR, one entry per CDR3 protein. The data hold 400,000 to 500,000 distinct CDR3 sequences, with more than 13% observed a single time. General study findings and limits: Compared with unrelated sharing, twin-shared out-of-frame alpha sequences had more low-probability sequences. With abundant cord blood beta clonotypes, insertions were fewer; memory repertoires showed no such pattern.

Germline values: CDR1 SGHRS, CDR2 YFSETQ. V gave up 0 bases and J gave up 2 bases, with 14 bases separating them. The CDR3 is 16 residues long. The same data also went into a second study, on yellow fever vaccine responses in identical twins.

The specimen sequenced was CD4+ T cells sorted from blood. The chain combines TRBV5-1 with TRBJ1-1; D is undetermined. The TCR originated in a woman under 30 in good health. The CDR3 DNA reads as TGCGCCAGCAGCTTGGGGGCGGGCGCGGGAAACACTGAAGCTTTCTTT. It translates to CASSLGAGAGNTEAFF.